What follows describes a single T cell receptor beta chain. This entry is derived from a study of cytomegalovirus exposure and HLA in healthy donors. The study ran its PCR with 60 Vbeta and 13 Jbeta primers. Assay: immunoSEQ multiplex PCR; the TCRdb copy retains only in-frame clones and omits some. The sample shows 200,000 to 250,000 clones, about 75% of them seen only once. CDR1 is MNHNS, CDR2 SASEGT, per germline. V lost 11 bases and J lost 4, with 15 bases in between. This CDR3 spans 12 amino acids. This TCR came from a woman in her 30s in good health and CMV-seronegative. The chain carries TRBV6-1 and TRBJ2-7; D perhaps matches TRBD2 (6 bases). Sequencing was carried out using PBMCs. The CDR3 DNA reads TGTGCCGCGGGACTGATGATGTACGAGCAGTACTTC. Its translation is CAAGLMMYEQYF.